This T cell receptor (beta chain) originates from a study of cytomegalovirus exposure and HLA in healthy donors. Whole-study findings and limits: As a later analysis showed, several of the most significant clusters appeared to be linked to common viral pathogens.

A remark on this clone: The antigen remains undetermined.

The primer mix had 60 Vbeta and 13 Jbeta primers. In the source study's methods: About 10 million shared chains were among the about 80 million unique TCR beta chains that a later analysis counted. TCRdb's table, derived via immunoSEQ multiplex PCR, lists solely in-frame clones and lacks some. The V and J calls and clone size were taken over from that table, and D and trimming were inferred from the DNA. The data hold about 160,000 clones, with around 80% observed a single time. Sequencing input: PBMCs. The clonotype comes from a male donor in good health and CMV-seropositive.

Here the CDR3 DNA reads TGCGCCAGCAGCCAAGAACAGTTCTACGAGCAGTACTTC. Amino acid sequence: CASSQEQFYEQYF. The V call is TRBV4-1, the J call TRBJ2-7; D remains ambiguous. CDR1 and CDR2 from the germline V gene are MGHRA and YSYEKL. Trimming stripped 0 bases from V and 3 bases from J, with 6 bases between. The CDR3 contains 13 residues.